The 32 T cell receptor beta chains presented below share a single source sample, sequenced in a study of CD8 T cells in ankylosing spondylitis. Overall study findings and caveats: A TCR beta motif of eight or nine highly homologous variants seemed to mark ankylosing spondylitis blood.

Antigens of these TCRs are unknown. TCRdb ran MiXCR on the 5' RACE reads and lists one entry per CDR3 protein. The data contain a few hundred thousand distinct CDR3 sequences, more than 9.5% of them seen just once; the ten biggest clones take up around 6.8%. Sequencing was carried out using blood, either unsorted or a sorted T cell fraction (not recorded which). These receptors came from a male donor with ankylosing spondylitis.

The rearrangement uses TRBV5-6 and TRBJ2-7; D not certain. Trimming left V 1 base short and J 3 bases short, with 11 bases between. Germline V gives CDR1 SGHDT, CDR2 YYEEEE. The CDR3 consists of 14 residues. The CDR3 DNA reads TGTGCCAGCAGCTTGCTGATATCCGGCTACGAGCAGTACTTC. Translating gives CASSLLISGYEQYF. Supplemented by reference TRBV5-6 and TRBJ2-7, the full variable domain reads DAGVTQSPTHLIKTRGQQVTLRCSPKSGHDTVSWYQQALGQGPQFIFQYYEEEERQRGNFPDRFSGHQFPNYSSELNVNALLLGDSALYLCASSLLISGYEQYFGPGTRLTVT.

This chain links TRBV7-8 with TRBJ2-2; TRBD2 matches 13 bases. The germline V gene has CDR1 SGHVS and CDR2 FQNEAQ. V dropped 1 base and J dropped 5; count of bases not matched to a gene: 7. The CDR3 runs to 18 residues. CDR3 nucleotides: TGTGCCAGCAGCTTAGTATGGACTAGCGGGAGAAGGACCGGGGAGCTGTTTTTT. Protein: CASSLVWTSGRRTGELFF.

This clonotype was counted many times. This chain uses TRBV4-1 with TRBJ1-2; TRBD1 matches 7 bases. Germline trimming cut 4 bases from V and 5 bases from J; bases unmatched to any gene: 7. The germline V gene encodes CDR1 MGHRA and CDR2 YSYEKL. There are 14 residues in the CDR3. The CDR3 region is CASSPRTGEYGYTF. The CDR3 DNA sequence: TGCGCCAGCAGCCCGAGAACAGGGGAGTATGGCTACACCTTC.

The chain couples TRBV5-1 to TRBJ1-1, with TRBD1 matching over 7 bases. The junction had 18 bases not matched to a gene; V was cut back by 3 bases and J by 4 bases. The CDR3 covers 18 residues. Germline V gene lookup returns CDR1 SGHRS and CDR2 YFSETQ. The CDR3 nucleotides are TGCGCCAGCAGCTACGGACAGGCCGCAGGCGGGGGGGGCACTGAAGCTTTCTTT. Translating gives CASSYGQAAGGGGTEAFF.

The chain recombines TRBV5-1 with TRBJ1-5; maybe TRBD1 (6 bases). Between the trimmed V and J ends, which lost 0 bases and 5 bases, there was a span of 12 bases. The V gene's germline CDR1 is SGHRS and CDR2 YFSETQ. The length of the CDR3 is 15 residues. CDR3 bases: TGCGCCAGCAGCTTGGAAGGGGGTGGGTATCAGCCCCAGCATTTT. Translating gives CASSLEGGGYQPQHF.

This clonotype was detected a few times. This rearrangement joins TRBV20-1 to TRBJ1-3, with a weak D call TRBD1 (6 bases). The CDR3 is 13 amino acids. V was clipped by 7 bases and J by 2 bases, with 12 bases between them. Germline-derived CDR1 and CDR2 are DFQATT and SNEGSKA (reference sequence). This CDR3 reads CSVMDRTGNTIYF. The CDR3 nucleotides are TGCAGTGTCATGGACAGAACTGGAAACACCATATATTTT.

In this sample, this clonotype turned up many times. The chain has TRBV5-6 and TRBJ2-2; unclear D gene. The germline CDR1 and CDR2 sequences are SGHDT and YYEEEE. V was pared by 4 bases and J by 2 bases, with 12 bases between. The CDR3 covers 15 residues. CDR3 DNA: TGTGCCAGCAGCCCCCCGGGCCTCAACACCGGGGAGCTGTTTTTT. Amino acid sequence: CASSPPGLNTGELFF. Looking up the rest from reference TRBV5-6 and TRBJ2-2 gives the full variable domain: DAGVTQSPTHLIKTRGQQVTLRCSPKSGHDTVSWYQQALGQGPQFIFQYYEEEERQRGNFPDRFSGHQFPNYSSELNVNALLLGDSALYLCASSPPGLNTGELFFGEGSRLTVL.

The genes are TRBV6-5 and TRBJ2-7; unclear D gene. Trimming left V 0 bases short and J 0 bases short, with 9 bases between. This CDR3 spans 15 amino acids. Germline V gene sequence: CDR1 MNHEY, CDR2 SVGAGI. CDR3 amino acids: CASSYSIDSSYEQYF. The CDR3 DNA follows: TGTGCCAGCAGTTACTCGATTGACTCCTCCTACGAGCAGTACTTC.

J is TRBJ1-2 and V is TRBV7-9; no clear D. The CDR3 extends over 15 amino acids. Germline CDR1 reads SEHNR; CDR2 reads FQNEAQ (reference sequence). The ends were cut back, 10 bases at V and 1 base at J, with 19 bases in the middle. CDR3 in DNA: TGTGCCACCCAACCCAGAATAGACCTTAACTATGGCTACACCTTC. It is translated as CATQPRIDLNYGYTF.

This clonotype appeared a few times. This chain uses TRBV29-1 with TRBJ1-2; D possibly corresponds to TRBD1 (5 bases). Deletions cut 2 bases from V and 1 base from J, with 11 bases between. CDR3 size: 14 residues. CDR1 and CDR2 from the germline V gene are SQVTM and ANQGSEA. The DNA for the CDR3 is TGCAGCGTTGAATCGAGGGGAGGTAACTATGGCTACACCTTC. Its protein is CSVESRGGNYGYTF.

J is TRBJ2-3 and V is TRBV18; 11 nucleotides agree with TRBD2. From germline, CDR1 is KGHSH and CDR2 LQKENI. The CDR3 length is 15 residues. The junction had 4 bases not matched to a gene; V was cut back by 3 bases and J by 5 bases. CDR3 nucleotides: TGTGCCAGCTCACCGGGAGGACTAGCGGGAGATACGCAGTATTTT. It specifies CASSPGGLAGDTQYF.

CDR3 DNA: TGTGCCTGGAGTTGGGGGGGGCAGCCCCAGCATTTT. Encoded protein: CAWSWGGQPQHF. The J gene is TRBJ1-5, the V gene TRBV30; tentative D call: TRBD1 (5 bases). V was clipped by 2 bases and J by 7 bases, with 9 bases between them. CDR1 is GTSNPN, CDR2 SVGIG, per germline (reference sequence). The CDR3 sequence is 12 residues long.

This chain uses TRBV7-6 with TRBJ2-1; 7 nucleotides line up with TRBD2. V was clipped by 4 bases and J by 5 bases; unmatched bases: 20. The CDR3 totals 19 residues. Germline-derived CDR1 and CDR2 are SGHVS and FNYEAQ. The CDR3: CASSSRTLLRLASHNEQFF. CDR3 DNA sequence: TGTGCCAGCAGCTCCCGGACCCTCCTTCGACTAGCTTCCCACAATGAGCAGTTCTTC.

This clonotype was observed a handful of times. The chain employs TRBV29-1 and TRBJ1-1; D gene uncertain. The CDR3 sequence is 13 residues long. The V end lost 4 bases, the J end lost 1 base, and 10 bases lay between the germline ends. From germline, CDR1 is SQVTM and CDR2 ANQGSEA. DNA of the CDR3: TGCAGCGTTGGAGTTTTTAAGAACACTGAAGCTTTCTTT. This translates into CSVGVFKNTEAFF.

This chain joins TRBV4-1 and TRBJ2-2; possible D gene TRBD2, 6 bases. V lost 3 bases and J lost 7, with 18 bases in between. The CDR3 runs to 16 residues. Germline V gene sequence: CDR1 MGHRA, CDR2 YSYEKL. CDR3 amino acids: CASSQTSGGTDGELFF. Written as DNA, the CDR3 is TGCGCCAGCAGCCAGACGTCGGGCGGGACTGACGGGGAGCTGTTTTTT.

V and J are TRBV5-1 and TRBJ2-1; 11 bases are a match to TRBD2. Trimming cost V 3 bases and J 7 bases; bases outside gene matches: 9. The CDR3 has 16 amino acids. Per the germline V gene, CDR1 is SGHRS and CDR2 is YFSETQ. The CDR3 DNA sequence: TGCGCCAGCAGCTCGCTCCTAGCGGGAGGCTCGAATGAGCAGTTCTTC. It encodes CASSSLLAGGSNEQFF.

This clonotype occurred a few times. V and J are TRBV5-1 and TRBJ1-3, with D hard to call. The V gene lost 5 bases and the J gene lost 3 bases, with 9 bases spanning the gap. Germline V lookup: CDR1 SGHRS, CDR2 YFSETQ. The CDR3 has 13 residues. The CDR3 protein is CASRMGSGNTIYF. The CDR3, as DNA: TGCGCCAGCAGGATGGGGAGTGGAAACACCATATATTTT.

This clonotype was seen many times. The chain recombines TRBV5-1 with TRBJ1-1; the match to TRBD1 covers 8 bases. In germline, CDR1 is SGHRS, CDR2 YFSETQ. Trimming at V came to 0 bases and at J to 8 bases, leaving 3 bases not matched to a gene. This CDR3 is 13 amino acids long. The CDR3 loop is CASSLGGDREAFF. In DNA form, the CDR3 reads TGCGCCAGCAGCTTGGGGGGGGACAGGGAAGCTTTCTTT. The entire variable domain, with the rest obtained from reference TRBV5-1 and TRBJ1-1, is as follows: KAGVTQTPRYLIKTRGQQVTLSCSPISGHRSVSWYQQTPGQGLQFLFEYFSETQRNKGNFPGRFSGRQFSNSRSEMNVSTLELGDSALYLCASSLGGDREAFFGQGTRLTVV.

The chain is built from TRBV5-1 and TRBJ2-5; D not certain. The length of the CDR3 is 12 residues. The germline CDR1 and CDR2 sequences are SGHRS and YFSETQ. V lost 6 bases and J 5 bases, leaving 11 bases between the germline ends. The CDR3 here is CASTLSSETQYF. DNA of the CDR3: TGCGCCAGCACCCTCAGTTCCGAGACCCAGTACTTC.

Ten or more counts support this clonotype. The chain has TRBV12-3 or TRBV12-4 and TRBJ1-1; D might be TRBD1 (5 bases). Trimming removed 3 bases at V and 0 bases at J, with 14 bases between. The CDR3 consists of 16 residues. The CDR3 sequence is CASSFLGTLVNTEAFF. DNA of the CDR3: TGTGCCAGCAGTTTTCTAGGGACCCTGGTGAACACTGAAGCTTTCTTT.

The table lists this clonotype with many counts. This chain links TRBV7-2 with TRBJ1-6; no reliable D call. Trimming cost V 0 bases and J 7 bases, with 7 bases left between them. The germline CDR1 and CDR2 sequences are SGHTA and FQGNSA. This CDR3 is built from 14 residues. The CDR3 DNA is TGTGCCAGCAGCTTAGCAGCGTTCAATTCACCCCTCCACTTT. It yields the protein CASSLAAFNSPLHF.

This chain joins TRBV7-2 and TRBJ1-5; D might be TRBD1 (6 bases). CDR1 and CDR2 (germline): SGHTA, FQGNSA. The CDR3 contains 15 residues. V lost 7 bases and J 3 bases, leaving 16 bases between the germline ends. The CDR3 region has the DNA TGTGCCAGCACCATAGGCCAGGGGATCAATCAGCCCCAGCATTTT. Translating gives CASTIGQGINQPQHF.

A few counts support this clonotype. This chain links TRBV3-1 with TRBJ2-3; D possibly uses TRBD1 or TRBD2 (6 bases each). The CDR3 length is 14 residues. Trimming cost V 4 bases and J 6 bases, with 14 bases left between them. Germline CDR1 is LGHDT and CDR2 is YNNKEL (reference sequence). The CDR3, as DNA: TGTGCCAGCAGCCCCATTGGGGGGCGGGATACGCAGTATTTT. This sequence encodes CASSPIGGRDTQYF.

The chain recombines TRBV11-2 with TRBJ1-6; unclear D gene. V was shortened by 2 bases and J by 9 bases, with 11 bases between the two germline ends. This CDR3 contains 14 residues. CDR1 and CDR2 (germline): SGHAT, FQNNGV. CDR3 bases: TGTGCCAGCAGCTTACTACGGAATGGTTCACCCCTCCACTTT. This translates into CASSLLRNGSPLHF.

This clonotype was detected a few times. The V and J genes are TRBV5-1 and TRBJ2-5; D is unclear. Germline V CDR1 and CDR2: SGHRS, YFSETQ. The V end was cut by 0 bases, the J end by 4 bases, with 10 bases between. The CDR3 contains 14 residues. CDR3 in DNA: TGCGCCAGCAGCTTGGCCGTGGGCCGAGAGACCCAGTACTTC. This gives the protein CASSLAVGRETQYF. Full variable domain (outside the CDR3, taken from reference TRBV5-1 and TRBJ2-5): KAGVTQTPRYLIKTRGQQVTLSCSPISGHRSVSWYQQTPGQGLQFLFEYFSETQRNKGNFPGRFSGRQFSNSRSEMNVSTLELGDSALYLCASSLAVGRETQYFGPGTRLLVL.

The table lists this clonotype with a few counts. The chain is built from TRBV9 and TRBJ2-7; 10 nucleotides agree with TRBD1. The CDR3 covers 15 residues. Germline assignment: CDR1 SGDLS and CDR2 YYNGEE. V lost 4 bases, J lost 9 bases, and 13 bases stayed unmatched. CDR3 amino acids: CASSPRGRGTGVQYF. For the CDR3, the DNA is TGTGCCAGCAGCCCCCGGGGCAGGGGGACAGGGGTGCAGTACTTC.

This clonotype was counted a few times. V usage is TRBV6-1 and J usage is TRBJ1-5; a possible D gene is TRBD1 (5 bases). The ends were cut back, 11 bases at V and 1 base at J, with 9 bases in the middle. CDR3 length: 12 residues. From germline, CDR1 is MNHNS and CDR2 SASEGT. CDR3 bases: TGTGCCGTCAGGGAGAGCAATCAGCCCCAGCATTTT. Its translation is CAVRESNQPQHF.

The gene calls are TRBV12-3 or TRBV12-4 and TRBJ2-1; TRBD2 matches at 9 bases. The CDR3 covers 13 residues. V was pared by 6 bases and J by 8 bases, with 5 bases of the junction left unmatched. CDR3 region: CASRVAGVHEQFF. In nucleotides, the CDR3 is TGTGCCAGCAGAGTAGCGGGAGTTCATGAGCAGTTCTTC.

The rearrangement links TRBV20-1 to TRBJ2-7; 14 nucleotides agree with TRBD2. V was clipped by 3 bases and J by 7 bases; unmatched bases: 11. Looked up from germline, CDR1 is DFQATT and CDR2 is SNEGSKA (reference sequence). This CDR3 has 16 amino acids. CDR3 loop: CSASDPGLAGVEEQYF. The CDR3 coding sequence is TGCAGTGCTAGCGATCCGGGACTAGCGGGAGTTGAAGAGCAGTACTTC.

In this sample, this clonotype turned up many times. In DNA form, the CDR3 reads TGTGCCAGCAGCTTTGCTTCGACCGATAGCTCCTACAATGAGCAGTTCTTC. Its protein is CASSFASTDSSYNEQFF. This chain uses TRBV7-9 with TRBJ2-1; D not resolved. CDR3 length equals 17 residues. V dropped 3 bases and J dropped 0 bases, with 15 bases sitting between them. Germline V gives CDR1 SEHNR, CDR2 FQNEAQ (reference sequence).

The V and J genes are TRBV5-1 and TRBJ2-5; D may be TRBD2 (6 bases). In germline, CDR1 is SGHRS, CDR2 YFSETQ. The CDR3 has 13 amino acids. Trimming removed 7 bases at V and 4 bases at J, with 14 bases between. The CDR3 DNA reads as TGCGCCAGCGCCCCGGGGGTTCTAGAGACCCAGTACTTC. Residues: CASAPGVLETQYF.

V usage is TRBV7-9 and J usage is TRBJ2-1; a weak D match, TRBD2 (7 bases). The germline gives CDR1 SEHNR, CDR2 FQNEAQ (reference sequence). The CDR3 spans 15 residues. Deletions cut 4 bases from V and 7 bases from J, with 17 bases between. DNA of the CDR3: TGTGCCAGCAGCTCAACGCGGGGGCCGGGGAATGAGCAGTTCTTC. It specifies CASSSTRGPGNEQFF.